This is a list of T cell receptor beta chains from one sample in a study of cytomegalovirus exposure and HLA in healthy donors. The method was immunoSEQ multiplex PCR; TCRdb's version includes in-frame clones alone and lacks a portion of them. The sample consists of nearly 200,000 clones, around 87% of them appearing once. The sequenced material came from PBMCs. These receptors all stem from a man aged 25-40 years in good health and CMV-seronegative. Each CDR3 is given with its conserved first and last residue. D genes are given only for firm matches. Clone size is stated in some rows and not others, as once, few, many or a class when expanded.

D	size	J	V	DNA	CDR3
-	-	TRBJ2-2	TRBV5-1	TGCGCCAGCAGGGGTGGGACACCTAACACCGGGGAGCTGTTTTTT	CASRGGTPNTGELFF
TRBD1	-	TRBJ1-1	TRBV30	TGTGCCTGGAGTCCAAAAGACAGGGGGGGCACTGAAGCTTTCTTT	CAWSPKDRGGTEAFF
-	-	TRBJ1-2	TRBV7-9	TGTGCCAGCAGCCCCACTTTTGACTCTAACTATGGCTACACCTTC	CASSPTFDSNYGYTF
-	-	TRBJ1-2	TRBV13	TGTGCCAGCAGCTTAGCCGCACTTAACTATGGCTACACCTTC	CASSLAALNYGYTF
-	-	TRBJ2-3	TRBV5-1	TGCGCCAGCAGCTTGGCCGGGGAGTCAGATACGCAGTATTTT	CASSLAGESDTQYF
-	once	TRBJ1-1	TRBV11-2	TGTGCCAGCGGACCCGATCAGGGGGAAGCTTTCTTT	CASGPDQGEAFF
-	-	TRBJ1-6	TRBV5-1	TGCGCCAGCAGCCAGGACAGCCGAGCTTATAATTCACCCCTCCACTTT	CASSQDSRAYNSPLHF
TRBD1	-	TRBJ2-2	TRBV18	TGTGCCAGCTCACCGGGACAGGGGAACACCGGGGAGCTGTTTTTT	CASSPGQGNTGELFF
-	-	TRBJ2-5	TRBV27	TGTGCCAGCAGTTCCCGGGGACTTCGCGAGACCCAGTACTTC	CASSSRGLRETQYF
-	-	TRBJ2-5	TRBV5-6	TGTGCCAGCAGCCCATGGACAGCCTCCCACGAAGAGACCCAGTACTTC	CASSPWTASHEETQYF
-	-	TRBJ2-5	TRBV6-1	TGTGCCAGCAGTGGGTTGCAAGAGATCCAGTACTTC	CASSGLQEIQYF
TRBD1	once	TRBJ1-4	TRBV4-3	TGCGCCAGCAGCCAAGAAATATATCCCGGGACAGGAGACGAAAAACTGTTTTTT	CASSQEIYPGTGDEKLFF
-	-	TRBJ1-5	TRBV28	TGTGCCATCTCCGTCGGGACCGCGGGGAATCAGCCCCAGCATTTT	CAISVGTAGNQPQHF
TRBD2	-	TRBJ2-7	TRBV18	TGTGCCAGCTCACCGTACCGACTAGCGGGGGGAACCTCGAGCGGGTCCGAGCAGTACTTC	CASSPYRLAGGTSSGSEQYF
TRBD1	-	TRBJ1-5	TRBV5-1	TGCGCCAGCAGCTTGAGGACAGGTAGGGGAAATCAGCCCCAGCATTTT	CASSLRTGRGNQPQHF
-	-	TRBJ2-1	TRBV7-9	TGTGCCGTCGCATCCAGTGGGGCGGTCTATGAGCAGTTCTTC	CAVASSGAVYEQFF
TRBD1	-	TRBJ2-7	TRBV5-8	TGTGCCAGCAGCTCGAGACAGGGGTTGTCCGAGCAGTACTTC	CASSSRQGLSEQYF
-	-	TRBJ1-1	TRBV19	TGTGCCAGTAGTATGGGGGGATCCACTGAAGCTTTCTTT	CASSMGGSTEAFF